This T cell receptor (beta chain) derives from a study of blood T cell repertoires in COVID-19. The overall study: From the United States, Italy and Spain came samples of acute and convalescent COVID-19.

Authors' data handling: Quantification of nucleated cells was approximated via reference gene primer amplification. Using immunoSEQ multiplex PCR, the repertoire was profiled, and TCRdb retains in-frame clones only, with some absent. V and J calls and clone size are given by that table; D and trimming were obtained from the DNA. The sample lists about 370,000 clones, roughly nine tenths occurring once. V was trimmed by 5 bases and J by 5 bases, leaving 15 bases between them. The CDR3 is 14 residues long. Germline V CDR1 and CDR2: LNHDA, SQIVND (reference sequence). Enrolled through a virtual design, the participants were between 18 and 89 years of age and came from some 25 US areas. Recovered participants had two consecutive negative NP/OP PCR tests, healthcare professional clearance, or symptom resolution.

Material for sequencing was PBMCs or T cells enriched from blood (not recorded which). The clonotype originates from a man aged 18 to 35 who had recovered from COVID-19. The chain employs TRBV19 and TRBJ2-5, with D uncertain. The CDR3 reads CASSVGSLRETQYF. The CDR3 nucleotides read TGTGCCAGTAGTGTCGGGTCGCTTCGGGAGACCCAGTACTTC. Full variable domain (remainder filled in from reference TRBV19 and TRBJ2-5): DGGITQSPKYLFRKEGQNVTLSCEQNLNHDAMYWYRQDPGQGLRLIYYSQIVNDFQKGDIAEGYSVSREKKESFPLTVTSAQKNPTAFYLCASSVGSLRETQYFGPGTRLLVL.